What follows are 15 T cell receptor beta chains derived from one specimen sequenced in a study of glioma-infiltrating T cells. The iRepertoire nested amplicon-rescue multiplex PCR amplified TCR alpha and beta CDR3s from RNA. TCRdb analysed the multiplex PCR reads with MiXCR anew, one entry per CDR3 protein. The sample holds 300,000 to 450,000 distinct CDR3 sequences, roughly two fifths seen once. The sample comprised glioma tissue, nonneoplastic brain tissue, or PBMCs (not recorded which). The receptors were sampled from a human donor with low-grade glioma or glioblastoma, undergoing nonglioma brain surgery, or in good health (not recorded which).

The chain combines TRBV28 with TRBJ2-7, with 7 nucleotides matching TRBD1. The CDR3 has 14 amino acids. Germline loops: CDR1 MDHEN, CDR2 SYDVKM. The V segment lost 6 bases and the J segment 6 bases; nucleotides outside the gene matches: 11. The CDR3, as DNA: TGTGCCAGCAGCATCCCGGGACAGCGTTCCGAGCAGTACTTC. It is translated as CASSIPGQRSEQYF.

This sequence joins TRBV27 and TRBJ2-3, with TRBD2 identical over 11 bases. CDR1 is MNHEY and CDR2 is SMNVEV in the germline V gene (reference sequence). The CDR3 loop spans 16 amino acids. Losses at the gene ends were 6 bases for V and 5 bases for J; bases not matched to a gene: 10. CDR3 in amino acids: CASRPLAGGGRDTQYF. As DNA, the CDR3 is TGTGCCAGCAGACCATTAGCGGGAGGGGGTAGAGATACGCAGTATTTT.

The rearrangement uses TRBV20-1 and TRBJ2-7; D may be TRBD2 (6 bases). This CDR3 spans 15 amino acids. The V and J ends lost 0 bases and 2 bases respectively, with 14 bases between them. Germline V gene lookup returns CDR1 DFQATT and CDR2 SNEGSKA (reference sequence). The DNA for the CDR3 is TGCAGTGCTAGAGATCCCCAGCGGGCCACCTACGAGCAGTACTTC. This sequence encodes CSARDPQRATYEQYF.

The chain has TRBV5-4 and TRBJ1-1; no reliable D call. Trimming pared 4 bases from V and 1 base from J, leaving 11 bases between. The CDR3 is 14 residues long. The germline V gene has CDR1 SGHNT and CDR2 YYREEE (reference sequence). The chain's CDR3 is CASSTRTENTEAFF. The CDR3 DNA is TGTGCCAGCAGCACAAGGACGGAGAACACTGAAGCTTTCTTT.

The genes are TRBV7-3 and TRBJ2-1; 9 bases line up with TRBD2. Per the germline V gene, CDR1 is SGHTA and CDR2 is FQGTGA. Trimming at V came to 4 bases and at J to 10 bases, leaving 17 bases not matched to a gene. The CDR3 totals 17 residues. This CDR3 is CASSSLPPGSGSEEQFF. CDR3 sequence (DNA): TGTGCCAGCAGCTCGCTTCCCCCCGGTAGCGGGAGCGAAGAGCAGTTCTTC.

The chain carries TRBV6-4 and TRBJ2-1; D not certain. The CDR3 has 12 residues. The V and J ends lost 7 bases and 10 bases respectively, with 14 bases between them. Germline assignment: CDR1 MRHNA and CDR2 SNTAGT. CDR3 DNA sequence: TGTGCCAGCACCCGAGCCCACGGCGAGCAGTTCTTC. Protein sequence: CASTRAHGEQFF.

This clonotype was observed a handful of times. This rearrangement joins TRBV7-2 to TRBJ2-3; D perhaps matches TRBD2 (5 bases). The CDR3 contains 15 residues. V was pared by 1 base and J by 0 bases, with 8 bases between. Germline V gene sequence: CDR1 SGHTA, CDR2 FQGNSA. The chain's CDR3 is CASSLDWESTDTQYF. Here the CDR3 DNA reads TGTGCCAGCAGCTTAGATTGGGAGAGCACAGATACGCAGTATTTT.

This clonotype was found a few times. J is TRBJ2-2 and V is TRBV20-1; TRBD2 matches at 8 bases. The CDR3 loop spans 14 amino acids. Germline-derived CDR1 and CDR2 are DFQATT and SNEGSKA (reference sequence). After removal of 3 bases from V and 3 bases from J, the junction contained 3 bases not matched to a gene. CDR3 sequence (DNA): TGCAGTGCTAGGAGCGGGAGTGACACCGGGGAGCTGTTTTTT. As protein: CSARSGSDTGELFF.

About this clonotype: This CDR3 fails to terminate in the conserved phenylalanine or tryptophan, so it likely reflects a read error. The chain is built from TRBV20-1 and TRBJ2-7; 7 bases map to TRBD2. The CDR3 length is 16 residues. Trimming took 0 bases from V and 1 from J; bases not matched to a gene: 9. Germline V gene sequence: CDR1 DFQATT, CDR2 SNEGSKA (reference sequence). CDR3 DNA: TGCAGTGCTAGAGATACCCGACTAGCTTGGTCCTACGAGCAGTACTTA. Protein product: CSARDTRLAWSYEQYL.

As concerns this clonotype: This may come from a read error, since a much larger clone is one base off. CDR3 nucleotide sequence: TGTGCCAGCGGCCCGACAGGGGCGGGGCCCCAGCATTTT. The encoded protein is CASGPTGAGPQHF. This chain uses TRBV27 with TRBJ1-5; 8 bases map to TRBD1. The germline CDR1 and CDR2 sequences are MNHEY and SMNVEV (reference sequence). The CDR3 is 13 amino acids. The V gene end was trimmed by 8 bases and the J gene end by 9 bases; junction bases not matched to a gene: 9.

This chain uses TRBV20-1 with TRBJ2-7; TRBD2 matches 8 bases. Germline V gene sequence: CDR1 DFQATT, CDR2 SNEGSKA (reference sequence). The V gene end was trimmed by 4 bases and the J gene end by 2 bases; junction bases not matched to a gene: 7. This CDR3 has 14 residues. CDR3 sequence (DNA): TGCAGTGCTAACGAAGCGGGAGTCCCCTACGAGCAGTACTTC. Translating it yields CSANEAGVPYEQYF.

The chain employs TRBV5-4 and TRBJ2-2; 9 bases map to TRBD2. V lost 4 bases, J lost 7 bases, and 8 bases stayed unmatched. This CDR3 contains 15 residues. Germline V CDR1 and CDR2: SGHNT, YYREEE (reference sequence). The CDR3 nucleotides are TGTGCCAGCAGCCCTATAGCGGGAGAAATCGGGGAGCTGTTTTTT. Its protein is CASSPIAGEIGELFF.

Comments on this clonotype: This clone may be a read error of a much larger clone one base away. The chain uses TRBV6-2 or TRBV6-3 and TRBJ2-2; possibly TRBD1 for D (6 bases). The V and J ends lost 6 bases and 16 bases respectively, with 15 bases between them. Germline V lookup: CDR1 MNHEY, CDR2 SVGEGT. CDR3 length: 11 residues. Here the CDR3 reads CASRQGPGAFF. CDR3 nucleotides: TGTGCCAGCAGGCAGGGTCCAGGGGCGTTTTTT.

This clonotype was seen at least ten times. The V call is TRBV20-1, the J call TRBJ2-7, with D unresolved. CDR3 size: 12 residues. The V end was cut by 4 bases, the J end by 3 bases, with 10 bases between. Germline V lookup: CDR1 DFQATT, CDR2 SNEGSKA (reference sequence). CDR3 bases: TGCAGTGCTATGACGTGGGTCTACGAGCAGTACTTC. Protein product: CSAMTWVYEQYF.

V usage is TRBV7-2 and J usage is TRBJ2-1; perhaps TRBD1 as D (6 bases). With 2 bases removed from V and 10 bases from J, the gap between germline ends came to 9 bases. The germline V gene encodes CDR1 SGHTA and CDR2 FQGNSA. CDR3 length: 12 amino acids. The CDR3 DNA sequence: TGTGCCAGCAGCTTATGGGGGCGGGAGCAGTTCTTC. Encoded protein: CASSLWGREQFF.